These 9 T cell receptor beta chains share one sample of origin, sequenced in a study of vaccination effects on CD4 cells after COVID-19. Their specific antigens are unknown. Generated by immunoSEQ multiplex PCR, the TCRdb table keeps only in-frame clones and is missing some. The sample carries about 59,000 clones, about 73% recorded once. ViraFEST used viral peptide pools to expand antigen-specific CD4+ T cells before sequencing. The culture ran for about 11 days, and then CD4+ T cells were isolated. BNT162b2 vaccine or mRNA-1273 vaccine was given to participants in two doses. Source: CD4+ T cells from PBMCs cultured with HCoV-OC43 spike peptides, taken after COVID-19 vaccination. Specified subset: HCoV-OC43 spike overlapping peptide pool stimulation. All receptors come from a human donor who received a COVID-19 vaccine.

This chain uses TRBV20-1 with TRBJ2-1, with 13 bases aligning to TRBD2. J gave up 0 bases and V 3 bases, and 8 bases lay outside the gene matches. The CDR3 sequence is 18 residues long. CDR1 is DFQATT and CDR2 is SNEGSKA in the germline V gene (reference sequence). For the CDR3, the DNA is TGCAGTGCTAGTCTACTAGCGGGGGGGGTCAGCTCCTACAATGAGCAGTTCTTC. Translated: CSASLLAGGVSSYNEQFF.

This rearrangement joins TRBV9 to TRBJ1-3; 8 nucleotides agree with TRBD1. V was clipped by 4 bases and J by 0 bases; unmatched bases: 6. Looked up from germline, CDR1 is SGDLS and CDR2 is YYNGEE. The CDR3 sequence is 16 residues long. The CDR3 sequence: CASSPRDRNSGNTIYF. The CDR3 nucleotides read TGTGCCAGCAGCCCTCGGGACAGGAACTCTGGAAACACCATATATTTT.

The V and J genes are TRBV28 and TRBJ1-2; TRBD1 is a possible D gene (6 bases). Germline values: CDR1 MDHEN, CDR2 SYDVKM. V lost 10 bases and J lost 8, with 20 bases in between. There are 13 residues in the CDR3. CDR3 region: CATLKGGLWGYTF. CDR3 sequence (DNA): TGTGCCACACTCAAAGGGGGGCTATGGGGCTACACCTTC.

The chain has TRBV3-1 (or the pseudogene TRBV3-2) and TRBJ2-1; 8 nucleotides match TRBD2. Germline lookup yields CDR1 LGHDT and CDR2 YNNKEL (reference sequence). This CDR3 is built from 14 residues. V was pared by 1 base and J by 10 bases, with 6 bases of the junction left unmatched. CDR3 sequence reads: CASSQVVSGAEQFF. The CDR3 DNA sequence: TGTGCCAGCAGCCAAGTGGTTAGCGGGGCGGAGCAGTTCTTC.

The V gene is TRBV9, the J gene TRBJ1-3, with D tentatively TRBD1 (6 bases). Germline-derived CDR1 and CDR2 are SGDLS and YYNGEE. The ends were cut back, 2 bases at V and 4 bases at J, with 13 bases in the middle. The CDR3 consists of 15 residues. CDR3 nucleotides: TGTGCCAGCAGCGTTCACAGGGATGCGGGAAACACCATATATTTT. It is translated as CASSVHRDAGNTIYF.

This rearrangement joins TRBV10-3 to TRBJ1-2, with D possibly TRBD1 on 6 matching bases. Germline CDR1 reads ENHRY; CDR2 reads SYGVKD. With 0 bases removed from V and 7 bases from J, the gap between germline ends came to 9 bases. The CDR3 has 13 residues. CDR3 region: CAISESQGSGYTF. CDR3 nucleotide sequence: TGTGCCATCAGTGAGTCACAGGGTTCTGGCTACACCTTC.

Remarks on this clone: The sample holds other DNA sequences that translate to the same CDR3. The J gene is TRBJ1-1, the V gene TRBV5-1; D gene unclear. The V gene lost 1 base and the J gene lost 0 bases, with 7 bases spanning the gap. Per germline, CDR1 SGHRS and CDR2 YFSETQ. This CDR3 is built from 14 residues. In nucleotides, the CDR3 is TGCGCCAGCAGCTTGACGGGCCTGAACACTGAAGCTTTCTTT. Translation: CASSLTGLNTEAFF.

V is TRBV28 and J is TRBJ2-4; D gene ambiguous. The V end lost 2 bases, the J end lost 0 bases, and 8 bases lay between the germline ends. The CDR3 loop spans 15 amino acids. Germline V gene lookup returns CDR1 MDHEN and CDR2 SYDVKM. The CDR3 DNA is TGTGCCAGCAGTTTAGGCGTCTTAGCCAAAAACATTCAGTACTTC. This sequence encodes CASSLGVLAKNIQYF.

This chain connects TRBV14 to TRBJ2-5; tentatively, D is TRBD2 (5 bases). V lost 1 base and J 1 base, leaving 16 bases between the germline ends. Germline CDR1 reads SGHDN; CDR2 reads FVKESK. The CDR3 runs to 17 residues. The CDR3 DNA reads TGTGCCAGCAGCCAAGGTGTGGGAACGGGGTTCCAAGAGACCCAGTACTTC. Amino acid sequence: CASSQGVGTGFQETQYF.